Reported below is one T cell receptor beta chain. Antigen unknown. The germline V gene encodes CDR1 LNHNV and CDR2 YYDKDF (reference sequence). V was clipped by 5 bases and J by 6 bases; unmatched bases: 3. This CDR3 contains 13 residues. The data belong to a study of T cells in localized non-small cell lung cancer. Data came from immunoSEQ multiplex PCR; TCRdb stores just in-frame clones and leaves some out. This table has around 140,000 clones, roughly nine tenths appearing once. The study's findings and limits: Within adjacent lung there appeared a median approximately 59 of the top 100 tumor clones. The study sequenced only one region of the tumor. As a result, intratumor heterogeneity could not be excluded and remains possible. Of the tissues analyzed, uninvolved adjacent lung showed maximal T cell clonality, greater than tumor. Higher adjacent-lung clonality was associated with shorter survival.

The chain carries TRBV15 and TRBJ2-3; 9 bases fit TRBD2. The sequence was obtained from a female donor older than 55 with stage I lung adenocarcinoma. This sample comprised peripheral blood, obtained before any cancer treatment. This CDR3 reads CATSERGVDTQYF. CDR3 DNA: TGTGCCACCAGCGAGCGGGGGGTGGATACGCAGTATTTT.